The 8 T cell receptor beta chains below come from one sample, sequenced in a study of CD8 T cells in ankylosing spondylitis. TCRdb fed the 5' RACE reads into MiXCR, producing one record per CDR3 protein. The sample has about 200,000 distinct CDR3 sequences; 13% are singletons. The source material was blood, either unsorted or a sorted T cell fraction (not recorded which). The source is a male donor with ankylosing spondylitis or in good health (not recorded which).

This clonotype was found a few times. The rearrangement uses TRBV3-1 and TRBJ1-4, with D tentatively TRBD1 (6 bases). The CDR3 consists of 17 residues. The germline V and J ends were trimmed by 6 bases and 0 bases, with 17 bases remaining between them. Germline-derived CDR1 and CDR2 are LGHDT and YNNKEL (reference sequence). DNA for the CDR3: TGTGCCAGCAGTCCCTCAAGGGGGGTTGCAACTAATGAAAAACTGTTTTTT. Translation: CASSPSRGVATNEKLFF.

The chain uses TRBV4-2 and TRBJ2-5; D gene uncertain. CDR1 and CDR2 (germline): LGHNA, YNFKEQ. V shed 0 bases and J shed 2 bases, with 7 bases lying between them. This CDR3 comprises 14 residues. The CDR3, as DNA: TGTGCCAGCAGCCAAGAAGGGCGTCAAGAGACCCAGTACTTC. This codes for CASSQEGRQETQYF.

This clonotype was counted a few times. CDR3 coding DNA: TGTGCCAGCAGTGAGGAGGCGAGGCAGTACTTC. It specifies CASSEEARQYF. This rearrangement joins TRBV2 to TRBJ2-7; the D gene is possibly TRBD2 (5 bases). CDR3 length equals 11 residues. CDR1 SNHLY and CDR2 FYNNEI come from the germline V gene. Trimming took off 3 bases at V and 9 bases at J, with 9 bases between the two ends.

The chain has TRBV27 and TRBJ2-7, with TRBD1 identical over 8 bases. The V gene's germline CDR1 is MNHEY and CDR2 SMNVEV (reference sequence). V trimming: 5 bases; J trimming: 2 bases; junction bases outside the gene matches: 11. There are 16 residues in the CDR3. CDR3 sequence (DNA): TGTGCCAGCAGTCAAACCTTCCCAGGGGGCCCCTACGAGCAGTACTTC. Encoded protein: CASSQTFPGGPYEQYF.

This clonotype was counted a few times. The chain recombines TRBV10-2 with TRBJ2-1, with 9 bases identical to TRBD2. V gave up 7 bases and J gave up 2 bases; unmatched junction bases: 9. The germline gives CDR1 WSHSY, CDR2 SAAADI. This CDR3 region has 16 residues. The CDR3 here is CASTLVLAGTYNEQFF. In DNA form, the CDR3 reads TGCGCCAGCACCCTTGTGCTAGCGGGAACCTACAATGAGCAGTTCTTC.

The chain combines TRBV30 with TRBJ2-5; tentative D call: TRBD2 (6 bases). Germline V gene data show CDR1 as GTSNPN and CDR2 as SVGIG (reference sequence). The germline V and J ends were trimmed by 2 bases and 4 bases, with 17 bases remaining between them. The length of the CDR3 is 15 residues. In nucleotides, the CDR3 is TGTGCCTGGAGTACGGAGGGACGGGGTGTAGAGACCCAGTACTTC. Protein sequence: CAWSTEGRGVETQYF.

The rearrangement uses TRBV5-5 and TRBJ2-3, with D tentatively TRBD1 (5 bases). This CDR3 comprises 14 residues. Trimming shortened V by 4 bases and J by 2 bases, and 11 bases separated the two germline ends. Germline V lookup: CDR1 SGHKS, CDR2 YYEKEE (reference sequence). CDR3 residues: CASSTGDSTDTQYF. CDR3 nucleotides: TGTGCCAGCAGCACAGGAGACTCCACAGATACGCAGTATTTT.

The V gene is TRBV5-6, the J gene TRBJ2-7; D gene ambiguous. The CDR3 is 14 amino acids. The V end was cut by 0 bases, the J end by 0 bases, with 7 bases between. Per germline, CDR1 SGHDT and CDR2 YYEEEE. The CDR3 region is CASSLEGISYEQYF. The CDR3 DNA reads TGTGCCAGCAGCTTGGAGGGCATCTCCTACGAGCAGTACTTC.